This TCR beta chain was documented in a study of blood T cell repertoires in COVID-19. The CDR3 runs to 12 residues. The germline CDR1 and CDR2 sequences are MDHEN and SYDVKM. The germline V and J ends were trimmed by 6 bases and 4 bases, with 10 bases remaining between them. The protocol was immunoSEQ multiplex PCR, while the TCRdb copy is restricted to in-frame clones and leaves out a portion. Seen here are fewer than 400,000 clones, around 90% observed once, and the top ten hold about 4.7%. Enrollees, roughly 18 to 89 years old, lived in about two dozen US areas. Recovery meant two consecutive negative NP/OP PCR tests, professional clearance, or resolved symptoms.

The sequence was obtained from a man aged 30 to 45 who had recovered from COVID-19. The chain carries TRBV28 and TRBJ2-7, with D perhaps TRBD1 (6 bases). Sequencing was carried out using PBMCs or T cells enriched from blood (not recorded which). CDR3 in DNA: TGTGCCAGCAGACCACAGGGATACGAGCAGTACTTC. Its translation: CASRPQGYEQYF.